Below, one T cell receptor (beta chain) is given with its context. V was pared by 0 bases and J by 3 bases, with 15 bases between. CDR1 is SEHNR and CDR2 is FQNEAQ in the germline V gene (reference sequence). The CDR3 runs 17 residues. These data belong to a study of blood T cell repertoires in COVID-19. Study as a whole: Material from acute and convalescent COVID-19 was sourced from the United States, Italy and Spain. Nucleic acid was either cDNA or gDNA, and it came from T cells, B-cell-depleted T cells, or PBMCs.

Per the original methods: Amplification with reference gene primers provided the estimates of nucleated cell counts. Here immunoSEQ multiplex PCR was the method, and the copy in TCRdb shows in-frame clones only, minus some. Clonal size and the V and J genes are those of that table, whereas D and trimming came from the DNA. The sample holds 200,000 to 250,000 clones, roughly 84% seen once. Sequencing was carried out using peripheral blood. The TCR was taken from a man aged 25 to 45 with active or convalescent COVID-19. This chain joins TRBV7-9 and TRBJ1-5; D is undetermined. The chain's CDR3 is CASSLASGARDNQPQHF. As DNA, the CDR3 is TGTGCCAGCAGCTTAGCGAGCGGTGCGAGGGACAATCAGCCCCAGCATTTT.